The TCR beta chain described here comes from a study of OX40 agonist ivuxolimab in advanced cancers. Study context: Three patients, one with hepatocellular carcinoma and two with cutaneous melanoma, responded partially.

Comments on this clone: Its antigen is still unknown.

Overall study findings and caveats: Antigens targeted by the expanded peripheral T cells were not determined. Circulating CD4+ and CD8+ T cells showed clonal expansion by week 6 at 0.1 to 3.0 mg/kg.

Clones were sequenced by immunoSEQ multiplex PCR, and TCRdb holds only the in-frame ones, with some missing. The table has some 70,000 clones, 70% to 90% seen once; the top ten hold about 1.3%. Collection of blood occurred at baseline, at cycle 4 day 1, and at cycle 7 day 1. With 6 bases removed from V and 4 bases from J, the gap between germline ends came to 15 bases. Germline V lookup: CDR1 MNHNS, CDR2 SASEGT. The length of the CDR3 is 15 residues. Source: CD4+ or CD8+ T cells sorted from blood, taken in a trial of the OX40 agonist ivuxolimab. The chain uses TRBV6-1 and TRBJ1-4, with a possible D match to TRBD1 (5 bases). The source of this sequence is an adult with an advanced solid tumor such as melanoma, head and neck, liver or kidney cancer. CDR3 nucleotides: TGTGCCAGCAGACAAACAGGCAAGCATAATGAAAAACTGTTTTTT. Translating it yields CASRQTGKHNEKLFF.